This T cell receptor (beta chain) originates from a study of early T cells in non-severe SARS-CoV-2 infection. About the research overall: Chains from this unsorted whole-blood bulk RNA could not be paired.

Unique molecular identifiers were affixed to single, distinct cDNA molecules. MiXCR, applied by TCRdb to the 5' RACE reads, yields one record per CDR3 protein. The sample yields about 83,000 distinct CDR3 sequences, about 10% seen once. Germline V gene sequence: CDR1 SGDLS, CDR2 YYNGEE. V was pared by 4 bases and J by 2 bases, with 9 bases between. The CDR3 contains 13 residues. This clonotype was picked up a small number of times. The chain employs TRBV9 and TRBJ1-2; D gene ambiguous. The clonotype comes from an adult who was a healthcare worker with PCR-confirmed SARS-CoV-2 infection or an uninfected control (not recorded which). The material sequenced was whole blood, taken at baseline. CDR3 sequence (DNA): TGTGCCAGCAGCCAGGACGGAAACTATGGCTACACCTTC. Residues: CASSQDGNYGYTF.